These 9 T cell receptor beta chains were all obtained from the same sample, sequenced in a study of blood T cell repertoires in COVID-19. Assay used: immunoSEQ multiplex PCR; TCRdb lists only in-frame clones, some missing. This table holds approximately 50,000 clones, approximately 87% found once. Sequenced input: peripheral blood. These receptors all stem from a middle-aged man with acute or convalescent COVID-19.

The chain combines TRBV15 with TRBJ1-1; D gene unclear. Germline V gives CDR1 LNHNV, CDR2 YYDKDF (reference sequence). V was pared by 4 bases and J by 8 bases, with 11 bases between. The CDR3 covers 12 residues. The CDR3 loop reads CATSNPGFEAFF. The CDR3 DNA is TGTGCCACCAGCAACCCGGGATTCGAAGCTTTCTTT.

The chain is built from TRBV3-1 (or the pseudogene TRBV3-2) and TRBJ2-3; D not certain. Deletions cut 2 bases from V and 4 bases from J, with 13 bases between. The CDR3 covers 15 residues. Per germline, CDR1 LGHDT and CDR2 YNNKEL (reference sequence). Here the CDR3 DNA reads TGTGCCAGCAGCCAACTCTCCTATAGAGCAGATACGCAGTATTTT. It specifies CASSQLSYRADTQYF.

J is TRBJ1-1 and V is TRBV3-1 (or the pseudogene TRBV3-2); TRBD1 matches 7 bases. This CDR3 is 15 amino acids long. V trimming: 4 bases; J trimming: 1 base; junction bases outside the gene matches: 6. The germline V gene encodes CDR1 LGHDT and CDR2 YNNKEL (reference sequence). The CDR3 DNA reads TGTGCCAGCAGCCTCAGGGGGATAGAGAACACTGAAGCTTTCTTT. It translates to CASSLRGIENTEAFF.

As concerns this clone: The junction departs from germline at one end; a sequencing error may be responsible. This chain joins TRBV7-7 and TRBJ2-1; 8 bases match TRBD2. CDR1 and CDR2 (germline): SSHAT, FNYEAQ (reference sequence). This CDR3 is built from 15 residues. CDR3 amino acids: CASSLGRGLDNEQFF. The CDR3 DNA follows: TGTGCTAGCAGCTTAGGGCGGGGACTAGACAATGAGCAGTTCTTC.

CDR3 protein: CASLLALSTDTQYF. DNA for the CDR3: TGTGCCAGTTTACTAGCGCTTAGCACAGATACGCAGTATTTT. The J gene is TRBJ2-3, the V gene TRBV18; 7 bases line up with TRBD2. The CDR3 has 14 residues. With 9 bases clipped from V and 0 bases from J, the junction kept 6 bases outside the gene matches. Germline V lookup: CDR1 KGHSH, CDR2 LQKENI.

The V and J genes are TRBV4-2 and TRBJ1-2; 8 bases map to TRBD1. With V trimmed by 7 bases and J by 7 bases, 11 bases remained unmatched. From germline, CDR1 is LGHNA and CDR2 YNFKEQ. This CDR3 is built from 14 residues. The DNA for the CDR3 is TGTGCCAGCATGACAGGGGCGGGTGGTCTTGGCTACACCTTC. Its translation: CASMTGAGGLGYTF.

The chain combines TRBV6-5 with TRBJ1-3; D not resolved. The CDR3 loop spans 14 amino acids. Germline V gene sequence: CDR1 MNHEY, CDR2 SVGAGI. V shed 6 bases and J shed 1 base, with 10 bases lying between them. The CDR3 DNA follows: TGTGCCAGCAGACAACCGGGATCTGGAAACACCATATATTTT. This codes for CASRQPGSGNTIYF.

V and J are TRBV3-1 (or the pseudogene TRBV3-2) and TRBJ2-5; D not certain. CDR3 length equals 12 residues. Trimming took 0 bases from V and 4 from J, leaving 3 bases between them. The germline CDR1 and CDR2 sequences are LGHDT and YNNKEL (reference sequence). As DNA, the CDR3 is TGTGCCAGCAGCCAAGACCGAGAGACCCAGTACTTC. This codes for CASSQDRETQYF.

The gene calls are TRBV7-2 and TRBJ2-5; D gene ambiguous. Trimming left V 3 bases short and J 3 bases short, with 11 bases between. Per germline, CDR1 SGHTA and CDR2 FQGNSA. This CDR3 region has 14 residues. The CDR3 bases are TGTGCCAGCAGCTTGGGTGCGGTTAAAGAGACCCAGTACTTC. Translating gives CASSLGAVKETQYF. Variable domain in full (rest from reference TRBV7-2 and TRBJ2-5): GAGVSQSPSNKVTEKGKDVELRCDPISGHTALYWYRQSLGQGLEFLIYFQGNSAPDKSGLPSDRFSAERTGGSVSTLTIQRTQQEDSAVYLCASSLGAVKETQYFGPGTRLLVL.